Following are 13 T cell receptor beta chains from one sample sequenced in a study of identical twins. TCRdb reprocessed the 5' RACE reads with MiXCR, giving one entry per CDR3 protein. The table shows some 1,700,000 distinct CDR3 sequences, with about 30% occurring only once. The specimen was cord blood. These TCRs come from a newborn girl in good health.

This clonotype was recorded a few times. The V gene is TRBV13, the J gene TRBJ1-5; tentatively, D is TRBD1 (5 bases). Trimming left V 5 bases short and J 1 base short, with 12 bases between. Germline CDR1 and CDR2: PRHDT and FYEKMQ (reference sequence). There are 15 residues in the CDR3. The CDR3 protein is CASSIRVRSNQPQHF. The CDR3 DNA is TGTGCCAGCAGCATCAGGGTTAGGAGCAATCAGCCCCAGCATTTT.

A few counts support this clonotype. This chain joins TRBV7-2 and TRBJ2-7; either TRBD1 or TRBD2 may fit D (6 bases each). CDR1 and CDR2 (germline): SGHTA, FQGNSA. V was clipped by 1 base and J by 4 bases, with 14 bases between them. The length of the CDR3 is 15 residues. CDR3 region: CASSLVGGGTYEQYF. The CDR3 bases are TGTGCCAGCAGCTTAGTTGGAGGGGGAACTTACGAGCAGTACTTC.

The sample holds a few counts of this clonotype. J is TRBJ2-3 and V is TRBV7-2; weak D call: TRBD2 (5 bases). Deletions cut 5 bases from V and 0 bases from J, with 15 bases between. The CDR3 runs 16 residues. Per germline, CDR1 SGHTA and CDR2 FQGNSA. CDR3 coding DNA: TGTGCCAGCAGCCCCCAGCGGAGCTCCAGCACAGATACGCAGTATTTT. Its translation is CASSPQRSSSTDTQYF.

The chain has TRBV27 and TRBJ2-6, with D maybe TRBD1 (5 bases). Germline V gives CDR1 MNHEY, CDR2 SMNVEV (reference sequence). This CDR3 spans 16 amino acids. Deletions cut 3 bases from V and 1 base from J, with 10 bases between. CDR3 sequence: CASSFIRVSGANVLTF. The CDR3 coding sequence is TGTGCCAGCAGTTTCATCAGGGTTTCTGGGGCCAACGTCCTGACTTTC.

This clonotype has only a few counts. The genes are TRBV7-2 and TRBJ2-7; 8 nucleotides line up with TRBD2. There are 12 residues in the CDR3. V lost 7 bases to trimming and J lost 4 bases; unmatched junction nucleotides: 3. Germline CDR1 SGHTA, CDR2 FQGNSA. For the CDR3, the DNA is TGTGCCAGCACTACTAGCGGTTACGAGCAGTACTTC. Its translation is CASTTSGYEQYF.

This CDR3 is CASSLWWEGSYNEQFF. The CDR3 DNA is TGCGCCAGCAGCCTTTGGTGGGAGGGCTCCTACAATGAGCAGTTCTTC. The rearrangement links TRBV4-1 to TRBJ2-1, with 7 bases aligning to TRBD2. V shed 4 bases and J 0 bases; nucleotides not matched to a gene: 6. Per germline, CDR1 MGHRA and CDR2 YSYEKL. This CDR3 is 16 amino acids long.

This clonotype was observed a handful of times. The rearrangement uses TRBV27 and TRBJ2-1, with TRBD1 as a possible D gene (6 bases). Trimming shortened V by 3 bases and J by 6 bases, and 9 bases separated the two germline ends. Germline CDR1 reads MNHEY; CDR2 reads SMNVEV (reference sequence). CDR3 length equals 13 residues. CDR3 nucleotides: TGTGCCAGCAGTTTCACAGGGCCCAATGAGCAGTTCTTC. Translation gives CASSFTGPNEQFF.

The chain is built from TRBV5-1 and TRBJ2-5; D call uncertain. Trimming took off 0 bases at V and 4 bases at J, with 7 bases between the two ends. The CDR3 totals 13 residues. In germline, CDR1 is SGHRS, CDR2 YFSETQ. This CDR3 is CASSLAYVETQYF. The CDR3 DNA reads TGCGCCAGCAGCTTGGCCTATGTAGAGACCCAGTACTTC.

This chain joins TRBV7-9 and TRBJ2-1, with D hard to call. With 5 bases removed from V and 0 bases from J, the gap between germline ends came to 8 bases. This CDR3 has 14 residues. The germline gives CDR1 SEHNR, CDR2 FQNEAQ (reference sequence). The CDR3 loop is CASSRPGSYNEQFF. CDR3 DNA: TGTGCCAGCAGCCGCCCGGGCTCCTACAATGAGCAGTTCTTC.

In nucleotides, the CDR3 is TGCAGTGCTAGAGATCGCGGGGGTCCTGGTACTGAGCAGTACTTC. It specifies CSARDRGGPGTEQYF. This chain joins TRBV20-1 and TRBJ2-5; 7 bases are shared with TRBD2. CDR3 size: 15 residues. V was clipped by 0 bases and J by 11 bases; unmatched bases: 15. From germline, CDR1 is DFQATT and CDR2 SNEGSKA (reference sequence).

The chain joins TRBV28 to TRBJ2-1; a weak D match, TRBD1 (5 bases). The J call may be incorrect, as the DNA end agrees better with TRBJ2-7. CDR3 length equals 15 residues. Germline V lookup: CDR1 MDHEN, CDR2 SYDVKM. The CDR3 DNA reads TGTGCCAGCAGTTTGGGGCATCAGAGTAACAATGAGCAGTACTTC. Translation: CASSLGHQSNNEQYF.

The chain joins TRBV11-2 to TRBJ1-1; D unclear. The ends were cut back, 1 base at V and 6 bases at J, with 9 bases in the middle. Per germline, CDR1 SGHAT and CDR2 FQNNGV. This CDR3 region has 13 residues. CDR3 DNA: TGTGCCAGCAGCTTAGTCATCAGACCTGAAGCTTTCTTT. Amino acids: CASSLVIRPEAFF.

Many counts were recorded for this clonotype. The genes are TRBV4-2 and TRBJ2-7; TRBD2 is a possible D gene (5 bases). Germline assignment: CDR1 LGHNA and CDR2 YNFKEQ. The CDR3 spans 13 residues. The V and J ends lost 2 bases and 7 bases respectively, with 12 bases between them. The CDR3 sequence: CASSQPELGEQYF. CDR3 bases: TGTGCCAGCAGCCAACCTGAACTAGGGGAGCAGTACTTC.